A selection of T cell receptor beta chains follows, all from one sample in a study of CD8 T cells in ankylosing spondylitis. TCRdb reprocessed the 5' RACE reads via MiXCR and lists one record per CDR3 protein. Found here are 200,000 to 250,000 distinct CDR3 sequences, about 6.7% of them singletons; the top ten hold approximately 14%. Sequencing input: blood, either unsorted or a sorted T cell fraction (not recorded which). The source of these receptors is a male donor with ankylosing spondylitis. Both conserved end residues are part of each CDR3. The order of the fields is clone size, J gene, D gene, V gene, CDR3 DNA, CDR3 protein. A D gene is named only where the DNA matches it firmly. Clone size appears in some rows only: once, few, many, or a class for an expanded clone.

clone size: -; J gene: TRBJ2-1; D gene: TRBD2; V gene: TRBV7-9; CDR3 DNA: TGTGCCAGCAGCTTAACCCTAGCGGGGGTCGATGAGCAGTTCTTC; CDR3 protein: CASSLTLAGVDEQFF
clone size: few; J gene: TRBJ2-4; D gene: -; V gene: TRBV27; CDR3 DNA: TGTGCCAGCAGGGATGGGGCCCTAGCCAAAAACATTCAGTACTTC; CDR3 protein: CASRDGALAKNIQYF
clone size: -; J gene: TRBJ2-7; D gene: TRBD2; V gene: TRBV5-1; CDR3 DNA: TGCGCCAGCAGCTTGGAGCCTAGCGGGGTCTTAGAGCAGTACTTC; CDR3 protein: CASSLEPSGVLEQYF
clone size: many; J gene: TRBJ1-2; D gene: TRBD1; V gene: TRBV29-1; CDR3 DNA: TGCAGCGTTGAAGTGGCCAGGACAGGGGACTATGGCTACACCTTC; CDR3 protein: CSVEVARTGDYGYTF
clone size: many; J gene: TRBJ1-1; D gene: -; V gene: TRBV14; CDR3 DNA: TGTGCCAGCAGCCAAGATAGGGGGGCGACCACTGAAGCTTTCTTT; CDR3 protein: CASSQDRGATTEAFF
clone size: many; J gene: TRBJ2-7; D gene: -; V gene: TRBV6-2/TRBV6-3; CDR3 DNA: TGTGCCAGCAGTTTTGGGACAGCGGGTTACGAGCAGTACTTC; CDR3 protein: CASSFGTAGYEQYF
clone size: many; J gene: TRBJ1-5; D gene: -; V gene: TRBV5-1; CDR3 DNA: TGCGCCAGCCTCAGCTTTTCTGGACGGGATAATCAGCCCCAGCATTTT; CDR3 protein: CASLSFSGRDNQPQHF
clone size: many; J gene: TRBJ2-3; D gene: -; V gene: TRBV27; CDR3 DNA: TGTGCCAGAGACGGGCCCCGAAATAGCACAGATACGCAGTATTTT; CDR3 protein: CARDGPRNSTDTQYF
clone size: many; J gene: TRBJ2-7; D gene: TRBD2; V gene: TRBV4-2; CDR3 DNA: TGTGCCAGCAGCCAAGTCTTTAAGGGCGGGAGTAATCCCTACGAGCAGTACTTC; CDR3 protein: CASSQVFKGGSNPYEQYF
clone size: many; J gene: TRBJ1-5; D gene: -; V gene: TRBV21-1; CDR3 DNA: TGTGCCAGCCAAGGACGGCCAGGTGAGGATCAGCCCCAGCATTTT; CDR3 protein: CASQGRPGEDQPQHF
clone size: few; J gene: TRBJ1-1; D gene: TRBD1; V gene: TRBV12-3/TRBV12-4; CDR3 DNA: TGTGCCAGCAGTGACCTACAGGGGATCATGAACACTGAAGCTTTCTTT; CDR3 protein: CASSDLQGIMNTEAFF
clone size: -; J gene: TRBJ2-7; D gene: TRBD1; V gene: TRBV6-5; CDR3 DNA: TGTGCCAGCAGTTACGGCCCCCCCCGGGACAGGATCTACGAGCAGTACTTC; CDR3 protein: CASSYGPPRDRIYEQYF
clone size: many; J gene: TRBJ2-2; D gene: -; V gene: TRBV11-2; CDR3 DNA: TGTGCCAGCAGCTTAACCCCAGGATTGGACACCGGGGAGCTGTTTTTT; CDR3 protein: CASSLTPGLDTGELFF
clone size: -; J gene: TRBJ2-7; D gene: -; V gene: TRBV7-2; CDR3 DNA: TGTGCCAGCAGCTTCGCCACGACAAGGCTTATCTCCTACGAGCAGTACTTC; CDR3 protein: CASSFATTRLISYEQYF
clone size: few; J gene: TRBJ2-7; D gene: -; V gene: TRBV11-3; CDR3 DNA: TGTGCCAGCAGCAAGAGGAAGCCCCGCAGCTCCTACGAGCAGTACTTC; CDR3 protein: CASSKRKPRSSYEQYF
clone size: many; J gene: TRBJ2-7; D gene: -; V gene: TRBV4-3; CDR3 DNA: TGCGCCAGCAGCCAAGATCTATCGGGACCGAAAATGTCCTACGAGCAGTACTTC; CDR3 protein: CASSQDLSGPKMSYEQYF
clone size: -; J gene: TRBJ2-1; D gene: -; V gene: TRBV6-1; CDR3 DNA: TGTGCCAGCAGCCGTTACAGCTCCTACAATGAGCAGTTCTTC; CDR3 protein: CASSRYSSYNEQFF
clone size: -; J gene: TRBJ2-3; D gene: TRBD2; V gene: TRBV6-2/TRBV6-3; CDR3 DNA: TGTGCCAGCAGTATGGTAGCGGGAGTGGAAGATACGCAGTATTTT; CDR3 protein: CASSMVAGVEDTQYF
clone size: many; J gene: TRBJ2-7; D gene: -; V gene: TRBV18; CDR3 DNA: TGTGCCAGCTCATTTTCAGACAGGAGCTCCTACGAGCAGTACTTC; CDR3 protein: CASSFSDRSSYEQYF
clone size: many; J gene: TRBJ2-2; D gene: -; V gene: TRBV5-1; CDR3 DNA: TGCGCCAGCAGCTTGTCCCAGGGCACCGGGGAGCTGTTTTTT; CDR3 protein: CASSLSQGTGELFF
clone size: many; J gene: TRBJ2-7; D gene: -; V gene: TRBV7-9; CDR3 DNA: TGTGCCAGCAGCTTAGGGCTCACACCCTACGAGCAGTACTTC; CDR3 protein: CASSLGLTPYEQYF
clone size: -; J gene: TRBJ1-4; D gene: -; V gene: TRBV10-3; CDR3 DNA: TGTGCCATCAGTGAAGGGAGGGGACGGGATGAAAAACTGTTTTTT; CDR3 protein: CAISEGRGRDEKLFF
clone size: many; J gene: TRBJ1-2; D gene: -; V gene: TRBV30; CDR3 DNA: TGTGCCTGGAGTGTAGGCCGAGGCTATGGCTACACCTTC; CDR3 protein: CAWSVGRGYGYTF
clone size: many; J gene: TRBJ2-1; D gene: -; V gene: TRBV10-3; CDR3 DNA: TGTGCCATCAGTGAGTCGCGGGCGAATGAGCAGTTCTTC; CDR3 protein: CAISESRANEQFF
clone size: many; J gene: TRBJ2-3; D gene: -; V gene: TRBV5-1; CDR3 DNA: TGCGCCAGCAGTTCCGCCGAGGCCCTCACAGATACGCAGTATTTT; CDR3 protein: CASSSAEALTDTQYF
clone size: -; J gene: TRBJ2-1; D gene: TRBD1; V gene: TRBV27; CDR3 DNA: TGTGCCAGTGGGGACAGGGGGCCTTACAATGAGCAGTTCTTC; CDR3 protein: CASGDRGPYNEQFF
clone size: many; J gene: TRBJ2-7; D gene: -; V gene: TRBV9; CDR3 DNA: TGTGCCAGCAGCGTAGAGGGACAAACCTACGAGCAGTACTTC; CDR3 protein: CASSVEGQTYEQYF
clone size: few; J gene: TRBJ2-3; D gene: TRBD2; V gene: TRBV4-2; CDR3 DNA: TGTGCCAGCAGCCAGCGGACTAGCGGACCCACAGATACGCAGTATTTT; CDR3 protein: CASSQRTSGPTDTQYF
clone size: many; J gene: TRBJ2-7; D gene: TRBD1; V gene: TRBV7-9; CDR3 DNA: TGTGCCAGCAGCCTGTCGGACAGGCCATCCTACGAGCAGTACTTC; CDR3 protein: CASSLSDRPSYEQYF
clone size: many; J gene: TRBJ2-7; D gene: TRBD2; V gene: TRBV27; CDR3 DNA: TGTGCCAGCAGTTTCGGGACTAGCGGGAGGGCCGAGCAGTACTTC; CDR3 protein: CASSFGTSGRAEQYF
clone size: many; J gene: TRBJ2-1; D gene: -; V gene: TRBV20-1; CDR3 DNA: TGCAGTGCTAGAGACCCGAGCGTGAGGGGCCCTAAAAATGAGCAGTTCTTC; CDR3 protein: CSARDPSVRGPKNEQFF
clone size: many; J gene: TRBJ2-7; D gene: -; V gene: TRBV7-2; CDR3 DNA: TGTGCCAGCAGCTTAGAGACGGGCCTCTCCTACGAGCAGTACTTC; CDR3 protein: CASSLETGLSYEQYF
clone size: many; J gene: TRBJ2-7; D gene: -; V gene: TRBV2; CDR3 DNA: TGTGCCAGCAGTTTTGCTGGGTATGGCGAGCAGTACTTC; CDR3 protein: CASSFAGYGEQYF
clone size: many; J gene: TRBJ1-5; D gene: -; V gene: TRBV19; CDR3 DNA: TGTGCCAGTAGTACACTCCTCGCCGGGGGCAATCAGCCCCAGCATTTT; CDR3 protein: CASSTLLAGGNQPQHF
clone size: many; J gene: TRBJ2-7; D gene: -; V gene: TRBV27; CDR3 DNA: TGTGCCAGCAGTTACGCCGGACAGCCCTACGAGCAGTACTTC; CDR3 protein: CASSYAGQPYEQYF
clone size: few; J gene: TRBJ1-1; D gene: -; V gene: TRBV2; CDR3 DNA: TGTGCCAGCTCGGACCGGGGGTCGAACACTGAAGCTTTCTTT; CDR3 protein: CASSDRGSNTEAFF
clone size: many; J gene: TRBJ2-1; D gene: -; V gene: TRBV28; CDR3 DNA: TGTGCCAGCATCCCCAGTCAGGGCACAGGGAATGAGCAGTTCTTC; CDR3 protein: CASIPSQGTGNEQFF
clone size: many; J gene: TRBJ2-1; D gene: -; V gene: TRBV3-1; CDR3 DNA: TGTGCCAGCAGCCAAGCTGATGGGGGTAATGAGCAGTTCTTC; CDR3 protein: CASSQADGGNEQFF
clone size: few; J gene: TRBJ2-7; D gene: TRBD2; V gene: TRBV6-2/TRBV6-3; CDR3 DNA: TGTGCCAGCAGTTACTCCTTGGCTAGCGGGAGCTACGAGCAGTACTTC; CDR3 protein: CASSYSLASGSYEQYF
clone size: many; J gene: TRBJ1-5; D gene: -; V gene: TRBV28; CDR3 DNA: TGTGCCAGCAAGGGAGACCTCAATTTCCTTAATCAGCCCCAGCATTTT; CDR3 protein: CASKGDLNFLNQPQHF
clone size: many; J gene: TRBJ2-1; D gene: -; V gene: TRBV6-2/TRBV6-3; CDR3 DNA: TGTGCCAGCAGTTACTCGAAATACAATGAGCAGTTCTTC; CDR3 protein: CASSYSKYNEQFF
clone size: many; J gene: TRBJ2-1; D gene: TRBD2; V gene: TRBV28; CDR3 DNA: TGTGCCAGCAGTTTTACGGGAGGGCAGTTCTTC; CDR3 protein: CASSFTGGQFF
clone size: many; J gene: TRBJ2-7; D gene: TRBD2; V gene: TRBV7-9; CDR3 DNA: TGTGCCACCGTGACTAGCGGCCGTGGGAGGGAGCAGTACTTC; CDR3 protein: CATVTSGRGREQYF
clone size: many; J gene: TRBJ2-7; D gene: TRBD2; V gene: TRBV12-3/TRBV12-4; CDR3 DNA: TGTGCCAGCACCTGGACTAGCGCCAACTACGAGCAGTACTTC; CDR3 protein: CASTWTSANYEQYF
clone size: many; J gene: TRBJ2-5; D gene: -; V gene: TRBV7-9; CDR3 DNA: TGTGCCAGCAGCTCCCCAGCGAATCAAGAGACCCAGTACTTC; CDR3 protein: CASSSPANQETQYF
clone size: many; J gene: TRBJ1-1; D gene: -; V gene: TRBV5-1; CDR3 DNA: TGCGCCAGCAGCTACAGAGACGGGCGCCGGGAAGCTTTCTTT; CDR3 protein: CASSYRDGRREAFF
clone size: few; J gene: TRBJ1-1; D gene: -; V gene: TRBV14; CDR3 DNA: TGTGCCAGCAGCCCTGTAACACCACTTTCCAAAACTGAAGCTTTCTTT; CDR3 protein: CASSPVTPLSKTEAFF
clone size: many; J gene: TRBJ1-6; D gene: -; V gene: TRBV6-2/TRBV6-3; CDR3 DNA: TGTGCCAGCAGTCCACCCGGGGTATTCGGCCGCTCACCCCTCCACTTT; CDR3 protein: CASSPPGVFGRSPLHF
clone size: many; J gene: TRBJ1-2; D gene: -; V gene: TRBV7-9; CDR3 DNA: TGTGCCAGCAGGTACGGGGCCGGAGGCTACACCTTC; CDR3 protein: CASRYGAGGYTF
clone size: many; J gene: TRBJ2-2; D gene: TRBD1; V gene: TRBV2; CDR3 DNA: TGTGCCAGCAGTCCCTCCGGGACAGGGGCGGTTCTGTCCGGGGAGCTGTTTTTT; CDR3 protein: CASSPSGTGAVLSGELFF
clone size: many; J gene: TRBJ2-7; D gene: TRBD1; V gene: TRBV4-2; CDR3 DNA: TGTGCCAGCAGCCAACTTTCCAGGGGGCCGTACGAGCAGTACTTC; CDR3 protein: CASSQLSRGPYEQYF
clone size: many; J gene: TRBJ1-1; D gene: -; V gene: TRBV28; CDR3 DNA: TGTGCCAGCGGCGTAGCAGGGAACACTGAAGCTTTCTTT; CDR3 protein: CASGVAGNTEAFF
clone size: many; J gene: TRBJ2-1; D gene: -; V gene: TRBV10-3; CDR3 DNA: TGTGCCATCAGTGAGTCGCAGCAACACCTCTACAATGAGCAGTTCTTC; CDR3 protein: CAISESQQHLYNEQFF
clone size: many; J gene: TRBJ1-1; D gene: -; V gene: TRBV29-1; CDR3 DNA: TGCAGCGTTGGGGGTGTGAGAGGCCGGACTGAAGCTTTCTTT; CDR3 protein: CSVGGVRGRTEAFF
clone size: many; J gene: TRBJ1-2; D gene: TRBD1; V gene: TRBV7-9; CDR3 DNA: TGTGCCAGCAGCCCCCCCGGGACAGGGGTTGGGATCACCTTC; CDR3 protein: CASSPPGTGVGITF
clone size: many; J gene: TRBJ2-2; D gene: -; V gene: TRBV7-9; CDR3 DNA: TGTGCCAGCAGTACCAAGCCCGTAGAGGGGACCGGGGAGCTGTTTTTT; CDR3 protein: CASSTKPVEGTGELFF
clone size: many; J gene: TRBJ1-5; D gene: TRBD1; V gene: TRBV20-1; CDR3 DNA: TGCAGTGCTTTGACAGGGGGCCCTAATCAGCCCCAGCATTTT; CDR3 protein: CSALTGGPNQPQHF